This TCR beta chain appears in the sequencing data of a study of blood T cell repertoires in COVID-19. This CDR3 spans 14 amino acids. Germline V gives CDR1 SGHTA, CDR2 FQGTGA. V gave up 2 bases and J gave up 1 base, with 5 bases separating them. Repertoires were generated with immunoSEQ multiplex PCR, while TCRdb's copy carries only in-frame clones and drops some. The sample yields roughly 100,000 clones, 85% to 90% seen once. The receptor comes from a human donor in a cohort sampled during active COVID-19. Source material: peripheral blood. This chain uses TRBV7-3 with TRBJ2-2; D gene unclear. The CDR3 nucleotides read TGTGCCAGCAGCTTATTCGGGAACACCGGGGAGCTGTTTTTT. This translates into CASSLFGNTGELFF.